This TCR beta chain was documented in a study of T cells in Graves' hyperthyroidism and ophthalmopathy. Findings of the study overall: The model identified upcoming ophthalmopathy a median approximately 6.5 months ahead of onset.

The CDR3 regions of TCR beta were amplified from RNA transcripts. HTBI primers were used for first-round RT-PCR of the TCR CDR3. TCRdb itself ran the multiplex PCR reads through MiXCR, one entry per CDR3 protein. Of over 700,000 distinct CDR3 sequences listed, roughly a third are singletons. The V segment lost 3 bases and the J segment 2 bases; nucleotides outside the gene matches: 7. The germline V gene encodes CDR1 SGHTA and CDR2 FQGNSA. This CDR3 comprises 15 residues. On this clonotype itself: The target antigen is unknown.

Graves' hyperthyroidism is called stable when ophthalmopathy does not progress within 18 months. Diagnosing involved the use of clinical symptoms, serum thyroxine and TRAb, thyroid ultrasound and orbital computed tomography. Out of over 9 ml of fresh peripheral blood came the PBMCs. The chain links TRBV7-2 to TRBJ2-7, with 7 bases matching TRBD2. The source material was blood. This receptor was taken from a woman aged 40 to 50 with Graves' hyperthyroidism. Here the CDR3 reads CASSLFIGTTYEQYF. As DNA, the CDR3 is TGTGCCAGCAGCTTGTTCATAGGGACTACCTACGAGCAGTACTTC.